This record concerns one T cell receptor beta chain sequence. Its antigen is not known. Extracted RNA was reverse transcribed, and the resulting cDNA served as sequencing template. The protocol was immunoSEQ multiplex PCR, while the TCRdb copy is restricted to in-frame clones and leaves out a portion. This sample carries 85,000 to 95,000 clones, about 71% of them seen once, and the ten largest clones take roughly 17%. The sample originates from a study of CD8+ T cells in alopecia areata. Study-wide context: Treated patients received oral tofacitinib, 5 to 10 mg twice daily.

The CDR3 spans 12 residues. Germline CDR1 reads SGHVS; CDR2 reads FNYEAQ. V gave up 6 bases and J gave up 8 bases, with 11 bases separating them. Treatment reported: oral pan-JAK inhibitor, 5-10 mg twice daily. The investigators collected lesional scalp punch biopsies and peripheral blood from alopecia areata patients. CD4+ and CD8+ T cells were sorted from PBMCs. The study, taken as a whole, reports: TCR sharing across patients was less clear than in mice, possibly HLA-related.

The chain recombines TRBV7-6 with TRBJ2-1; unclear D gene. Specimen: CD8+ T cells sorted from blood, collected between weeks 43 and 45, from a patient treated with tofacitinib. The clonotype comes from a human donor with alopecia areata. The CDR3 DNA reads as TGTGCCAGCAGTTCGGTGCGGCATGAGCAGTTCTTC. It specifies CASSSVRHEQFF.